A selection of T cell receptor beta chains follows, all from one sample in a study of blood T cell repertoires in COVID-19. Sequenced by immunoSEQ multiplex PCR; TCRdb stores in-frame clones only, minus some. Of around 150,000 clones listed, 80% to 90% were seen once; the top ten hold approximately 18%. Sample: peripheral blood. The receptors originated from a woman older than 75 with acute or convalescent COVID-19. The CDR3 runs from the conserved cysteine through the conserved F or W. The D gene is left open where the match is weak. Some rows mark clone size as missing; the rest say once, few, many or name a class of expanded clone.

v_call	cdr3_length	d_call	clone_size	j_call	cdr3_nt	cdr3_aa
TRBV19	15	.	.	TRBJ1-6	TGTGCCAGTAGTATTGAGGACTCCTATAATTCACCCCTCCACTTT	CASSIEDSYNSPLHF
TRBV3-1/TRBV3-2	13	.	.	TRBJ1-2	TGTGCCAGCAGCCAAGGAGTCCCTAATGGCTACACCTTC	CASSQGVPNGYTF
TRBV7-9	14	TRBD1	.	TRBJ1-4	TGTGCCAGCAGCTTAATGCAGGGGGACGAAAAACTGTTTTTT	CASSLMQGDEKLFF
TRBV19	17	TRBD2	.	TRBJ2-3	TGTGCCAGTACCCGGATGTTCGGGGGGGCTTACCCAGATACGCAGTATTTT	CASTRMFGGAYPDTQYF
TRBV27	14	TRBD1	.	TRBJ1-2	TGTGCCAGCAGCAGACAGGGTTTTAACTATGGCTACACCTTC	CASSRQGFNYGYTF
TRBV3-1/TRBV3-2	15	.	.	TRBJ2-7	TGTGCCAGCAGCCAAGTCCCAGCGGCATCCTACGAGCAGTACTTC	CASSQVPAASYEQYF
TRBV6-7	16	.	.	TRBJ1-5	TGTGCCAGCAGTTACTCTCCAGCGGGGGGCAATCAGCCCCAGCATTTT	CASSYSPAGGNQPQHF
TRBV19	17	TRBD1	few	TRBJ1-1	TGTGCCAGTAGTTCAGGGGGCTCCCATCAACGGGGTGCTGAAGCTTTCTTT	CASSSGGSHQRGAEAFF
TRBV5-1	16	.	few	TRBJ1-2	TGCGCCAGCAGCTTGGGCAGCGCCAGGGTAGTTCATGGCTACACCTTC	CASSLGSARVVHGYTF
TRBV7-9	16	TRBD1	.	TRBJ1-2	TGTGCCAGCAGCCCCTCAACCCGGACAGGGGTTGCTGGCTACACCTTC	CASSPSTRTGVAGYTF
TRBV30	13	.	once	TRBJ1-1	TGTGCCTGGAGTGTAACGGACTCCTCTGAAGCTTTCTTT	CAWSVTDSSEAFF
TRBV6-1	17	TRBD1	.	TRBJ1-3	TGTGCCAGCAGTGAAGGGGGACAGGGGAGCTCTGGAAACACCATATATTTT	CASSEGGQGSSGNTIYF
TRBV9	14	.	.	TRBJ1-6	TGTGCCAGCAGCTTGCGAATATGGAATTCACCCCTCCACTTT	CASSLRIWNSPLHF
TRBV11-2	14	TRBD2	.	TRBJ2-1	TGTGCCAGCAGCTTAGAACCGGGACTAGCGGAGCAGTTCTTC	CASSLEPGLAEQFF
TRBV5-1	15	.	few	TRBJ2-3	TGCGCCAGCAGCTTAGCGGTGATGAGCACAGATACGCAGTATTTT	CASSLAVMSTDTQYF
TRBV9	15	TRBD2	.	TRBJ2-7	TGTGCCAGCAGCGCCGGACTAGCGGTACCCTACGAGCAGTACTTC	CASSAGLAVPYEQYF
TRBV18	14	TRBD1	.	TRBJ1-5	TGTGCCAGCTCACTAACAGGGGGTGATCAGCCCCAGCATTTT	CASSLTGGDQPQHF
TRBV10-3	16	TRBD1	.	TRBJ1-3	TGTGCCATCAGTGGGGGACAGGCCGCCTCTGGAAACACCATATATTTT	CAISGGQAASGNTIYF
TRBV7-9	15	TRBD1	.	TRBJ2-2	TGTGCCAGCAGCTTAATTCAGGGGGCGGCCGGGGAGCTGTTTTTT	CASSLIQGAAGELFF
TRBV9	15	.	.	TRBJ1-1	TGTGCCAGCAGCGTTCTGTCCGGGTGGGACACTGAAGCTTTCTTT	CASSVLSGWDTEAFF
TRBV28	13	.	.	TRBJ1-4	TGTGCCAGCAGTTTCGGAGGGGAGGAAAAACTGTTTTTT	CASSFGGEEKLFF
TRBV30	14	TRBD2	.	TRBJ2-7	TGTGCCTGGAGTGTGGGAGGGAACTCCTACGAGCAGTACTTC	CAWSVGGNSYEQYF
TRBV9	16	.	.	TRBJ1-6	TGTGCCAGCAGCGTAGGCGGGAGCTCCTATAATTCACCCCTCCACTTT	CASSVGGSSYNSPLHF
TRBV5-1	16	TRBD2	.	TRBJ2-1	TGCGCTAGCAGCTTAGCTAGCGGGGGGGTCTACAATGAGCAGTTCTTC	CASSLASGGVYNEQFF
TRBV9	15	.	.	TRBJ1-4	TGTGCCAGCAGCCCGAGGAGGACAGCTAATGAAAAACTGTTTTTT	CASSPRRTANEKLFF
TRBV4-3	17	.	.	TRBJ2-2	TGCGCCAGCAGCCAAGACCTAGCCCCAGAAACCGCGGGGGAGCTGTTTTTT	CASSQDLAPETAGELFF
TRBV7-2	14	TRBD1	few	TRBJ1-5	TGTGCCAGCAGCAAGGACAGGGGGAATGAGCCCCAGCATTTT	CASSKDRGNEPQHF
TRBV28	14	.	.	TRBJ1-5	TGTGCCAGCAGGGGCGGGGTTAGCAATCAGCCCCAGCATTTT	CASRGGVSNQPQHF
TRBV28	15	TRBD2	.	TRBJ2-1	TGTGCCAGCAGTTTCAGGACTAGCGGTGACAATGAGCAGTTCTTC	CASSFRTSGDNEQFF
TRBV6-2/TRBV6-3	14	.	.	TRBJ2-7	TGTGCCAGCAGTTCTGCGGGAAATAGCTACGAGCAGTACTTC	CASSSAGNSYEQYF
TRBV7-9	15	TRBD1	.	TRBJ2-2	TGTGCCAGCAACCCGGACAGGGGATTAACCGGGGAGCTGTTTTTT	CASNPDRGLTGELFF
TRBV7-6	18	TRBD2	.	TRBJ2-3	TGTGCCAGCAGCTTAGGACGACAGGGACTAGCGGGCACAGATACGCAGTATTTT	CASSLGRQGLAGTDTQYF
TRBV19	16	TRBD1	.	TRBJ1-1	TGTGCCAGTAGCCCCATGGACAGGACGGTGAACACTGAAGCTTTCTTT	CASSPMDRTVNTEAFF
TRBV9	14	.	many	TRBJ2-3	TGTGCCAGCAATTACCTAGGAGGCTCAGATACGCAGTATTTT	CASNYLGGSDTQYF
TRBV7-2	16	TRBD2	.	TRBJ2-1	TGTGCCAGCAGCGAATTGGGGACTAGGGTCTACAATGAGCAGTTCTTC	CASSELGTRVYNEQFF
TRBV5-1	16	TRBD2	once	TRBJ2-2	TGCGCCAGCAGCTCTGGACTAGCGGGAGGTGCCGGGGAGCTGTTTTTT	CASSSGLAGGAGELFF